This TCR beta chain was documented in a study of vaccination and CD4 T cells after COVID-19. At the level of the study: Cellular stimulation was performed using overlapping spike peptides derived from SARS-CoV-2, HCoV-NL63, HCoV-OC43 and HCoV-229E.

Treatment described: roughly ten-day PBMC culture with coronavirus spike peptide pools or control peptides (ViraFEST assay). From the approximately ten-day cultures, CD4+ T cells were isolated by negative selection. V lost 6 bases to trimming and J lost 5 bases; unmatched junction nucleotides: 7. This CDR3 has 14 amino acids. Germline V gene data show CDR1 as DFQATT and CDR2 as SNEGSKA (reference sequence). This clonotype appeared a few times. What it recognizes is unknown. Cultured CD4+ T cell DNA underwent sequencing with the Oncomine TCR Beta short-read assay. Via MiXCR, TCRdb re-called the PCR reads, giving one row per CDR3 protein. The sample has about 20,000 distinct CDR3 sequences, 43% seen once; the top ten hold around 12%.

This clonotype originated in a human donor who had recovered from COVID-19. Specimen: CD4+ T cells from blood, cultured in vitro. The chain combines TRBV20-1 with TRBJ1-6, with 7 bases aligning to TRBD1. This CDR3 reads CSAETGTDNSPLHF. The CDR3 DNA is TGCAGTGCGGAGACTGGGACAGATAATTCACCCCTCCACTTT.